This entry lists 25 T cell receptor beta chains sequenced from one sample in a study of cytomegalovirus exposure and HLA in healthy donors. 60 Vbeta and 13 Jbeta primers were used in PCR. Clones were sequenced by immunoSEQ multiplex PCR, and TCRdb holds only the in-frame ones, with some missing. The sample has about 140,000 clones, approximately 75% seen once. The sample taken for sequencing was PBMCs. These receptors all come from a male donor in good health and CMV-seronegative.

This clone was found a few times. The J gene is TRBJ1-5, the V gene TRBV10-3, with D possibly being TRBD1 (5 bases). In germline, CDR1 is ENHRY, CDR2 SYGVKD. Trimming pared 2 bases from V and 0 bases from J, leaving 5 bases between. The CDR3 has 14 amino acids. The CDR3 sequence is CAISEGASNQPQHF. The CDR3 DNA follows: TGTGCCATCAGTGAGGGGGCTAGCAATCAGCCCCAGCATTTT.

The chain recombines TRBV19 with TRBJ1-5; 7 nucleotides align to TRBD1. CDR1 and CDR2 from the germline V gene are LNHDA and SQIVND (reference sequence). The CDR3 runs 12 residues. Unmatched junction bases numbered 0, after V lost 4 bases and J lost 6 bases. The CDR3 DNA sequence: TGTGCCAGTAGTAACAGGGGTCAGCCCCAGCATTTT. Protein: CASSNRGQPQHF.

This chain joins TRBV9 and TRBJ2-1, with 11 bases identical to TRBD2. Germline V gene lookup returns CDR1 SGDLS and CDR2 YYNGEE. This CDR3 spans 16 amino acids. V shed 0 bases and J 10 bases; nucleotides not matched to a gene: 9. The CDR3 spells CASSVASGTSGREQFF. The CDR3 bases are TGTGCCAGCAGCGTAGCTTCCGGGACTAGCGGCCGCGAGCAGTTCTTC.

This chain links TRBV27 with TRBJ1-5; a possible D gene is TRBD1 (5 bases). The V end was cut by 5 bases, the J end by 4 bases, with 12 bases between. The CDR3 is made up of 14 amino acids. The germline CDR1 and CDR2 sequences are MNHEY and SMNVEV (reference sequence). The CDR3 loop is CASSPGQLNQPQHF. The CDR3 bases are TGTGCCAGCAGTCCAGGACAACTAAATCAGCCCCAGCATTTT.

The chain uses TRBV7-8 and TRBJ1-3, with 10 positions matching TRBD1. The CDR3 consists of 15 residues. Germline values: CDR1 SGHVS, CDR2 FQNEAQ. Trimming cost V 5 bases and J 6 bases; bases outside gene matches: 7. In nucleotides, the CDR3 is TGTGCCAGCAGCCAACCGGGACAGGGGCCAAACACCATATATTTT. Protein sequence: CASSQPGQGPNTIYF.

The chain has TRBV19 and TRBJ2-7; 10 nucleotides line up with TRBD1. The CDR3 is 15 residues long. Trimming took 5 bases from V and 2 from J; bases not matched to a gene: 6. CDR1 and CDR2 (germline): LNHDA, SQIVND (reference sequence). The CDR3 sequence is CASSPPGQGTYEQYF. CDR3 coding DNA: TGTGCCAGTAGTCCCCCGGGACAGGGGACCTACGAGCAGTACTTC. Full variable domain (missing parts from reference TRBV19 and TRBJ2-7): DGGITQSPKYLFRKEGQNVTLSCEQNLNHDAMYWYRQDPGQGLRLIYYSQIVNDFQKGDIAEGYSVSREKKESFPLTVTSAQKNPTAFYLCASSPPGQGTYEQYFGPGTRLTVT.

J is TRBJ1-1 and V is TRBV15; D uncertain. CDR1 and CDR2 from the germline V gene are LNHNV and YYDKDF (reference sequence). V dropped 5 bases and J dropped 4 bases, with 20 bases sitting between them. The CDR3 has 16 amino acids. The CDR3 nucleotides read TGTGCCACCAGCCCCCGGCAGGTAACAGAAGCCACTGAAGCTTTCTTT. It yields the protein CATSPRQVTEATEAFF.

The V call is TRBV9, the J call TRBJ1-5; the D gene is possibly TRBD1 (6 bases). V lost 0 bases to trimming and J lost 6 bases, with 10 bases between them. Germline V gives CDR1 SGDLS, CDR2 YYNGEE. The CDR3 loop spans 14 amino acids. The DNA for the CDR3 is TGTGCCAGCAGCGTAGATGCAGGGGTTCAGCCCCAGCATTTT. It specifies CASSVDAGVQPQHF.

V usage is TRBV6-5 and J usage is TRBJ1-1; 8 nucleotides line up with TRBD1. The CDR3 is 13 amino acids. The trim removed 6 bases at V and 5 bases at J, leaving 5 bases unmatched. Germline loops: CDR1 MNHEY, CDR2 SVGAGI. The CDR3 here is CASSQRQGTEAFF. In nucleotides, the CDR3 is TGTGCCAGCAGCCAGAGACAGGGGACTGAAGCTTTCTTT.

V and J are TRBV5-1 and TRBJ1-4, with 7 bases matching TRBD1. Unmatched junction bases numbered 8, after V lost 1 base and J lost 8 bases. This CDR3 is 15 amino acids long. The germline gives CDR1 SGHRS, CDR2 YFSETQ. The DNA of the CDR3 is TGCGCCAGCAGCTTGACCCACGACAGGGAGGAAAAACTGTTTTTT. It is translated as CASSLTHDREEKLFF.

The chain carries TRBV5-4 and TRBJ1-6, with D unresolved. CDR1 and CDR2 from the germline V gene are SGHNT and YYREEE (reference sequence). V lost 0 bases and J 0 bases, leaving 7 bases between the germline ends. This CDR3 has 16 residues. The CDR3 loop is CASSLESHSYNSPLHF. In DNA, the CDR3 is TGTGCCAGCAGCTTGGAGAGTCACTCCTATAATTCACCCCTCCACTTT.

This chain uses TRBV5-5 with TRBJ1-1, with 8 positions matching TRBD1. The junction had 5 bases not matched to a gene; V was cut back by 0 bases and J by 1 base. The germline V gene encodes CDR1 SGHKS and CDR2 YYEKEE (reference sequence). The CDR3 is made up of 16 amino acids. The CDR3 nucleotides are TGTGCCAGCAGCTTGGAGTGGACAGGGCGGAACACTGAAGCTTTCTTT. Translation gives CASSLEWTGRNTEAFF.

This chain links TRBV9 with TRBJ2-5, with TRBD1 matching over 8 bases. The end of the DNA fits TRBJ2-7 better, so the J call may be wrong. CDR1 and CDR2 (germline): SGDLS, YYNGEE. CDR3 length equals 15 residues. CDR3: CASSVRTGSGYEQYF. In DNA form, the CDR3 reads TGTGCCAGCAGCGTCCGGACAGGGTCGGGGTACGAGCAGTACTTC.

This chain joins TRBV27 and TRBJ2-1; D perhaps matches TRBD1 (6 bases). Per germline, CDR1 MNHEY and CDR2 SMNVEV (reference sequence). The CDR3 has 16 amino acids. The V end was cut by 3 bases, the J end by 7 bases, with 19 bases between. The CDR3 DNA is TGTGCCAGCAGTTTTAATTGGGACAAAGCAGGTAATGAGCAGTTCTTC. This translates into CASSFNWDKAGNEQFF.

The rearrangement links TRBV11-2 to TRBJ2-5, with 10 positions matching TRBD1. V shed 5 bases, J shed 5 bases, and the junction held 5 bases outside the gene matches. The germline V gene has CDR1 SGHAT and CDR2 FQNNGV. The CDR3 runs to 14 residues. CDR3 loop: CASSPGQGRETQYF. The CDR3 nucleotides read TGTGCCAGCAGCCCGGGACAGGGGAGGGAGACCCAGTACTTC.

This chain joins TRBV30 and TRBJ1-2; D perhaps matches TRBD1 (5 bases). The CDR3 sequence is 12 residues long. V lost 1 base and J lost 8, with 11 bases in between. Germline CDR1 and CDR2: GTSNPN and SVGIG (reference sequence). CDR3 loop: CAWSAGSGGYTF. The CDR3 DNA sequence: TGTGCCTGGAGTGCAGGGTCGGGCGGCTACACCTTC.

This clone was observed once. The chain recombines TRBV5-4 with TRBJ2-1, with 8 positions matching TRBD2. CDR3 length: 15 amino acids. CDR1 and CDR2 from the germline V gene are SGHNT and YYREEE (reference sequence). Unmatched junction bases numbered 7, after V lost 5 bases and J lost 3 bases. CDR3 in DNA: TGTGCCAGCAGATCTACTAGCGGAGTCTACAATGAGCAGTTCTTC. Its protein product is CASRSTSGVYNEQFF. Filled out from reference TRBV5-4 and TRBJ2-1, the complete variable domain reads ETGVTQSPTHLIKTRGQQVTLRCSSQSGHNTVSWYQQALGQGPQFIFQYYREEENGRGNFPPRFSGLQFPNYSSELNVNALELDDSALYLCASRSTSGVYNEQFFGPGTRLTVL.

V gene TRBV6-6 combines with J gene TRBJ1-4; 9 nucleotides agree with TRBD1. V dropped 3 bases and J dropped 8; count of bases not matched to a gene: 7. CDR3 length: 15 residues. CDR1 and CDR2 from the germline V gene are MNHNY and SVGAGI (reference sequence). The CDR3 reads CASSYHRTGEEKLFF. The CDR3 nucleotides are TGTGCCAGCAGTTATCACCGGACAGGGGAGGAAAAACTGTTTTTT.

The V gene is TRBV6-6, the J gene TRBJ2-1, with a tentative D call TRBD2 (7 bases). V gave up 0 bases and J gave up 6 bases, with 12 bases separating them. CDR3 length: 15 residues. The germline V gene has CDR1 MNHNY and CDR2 SVGAGI (reference sequence). DNA of the CDR3: TGTGCCAGCAGTTACTCGGGGGGGGCTCTCAATGAGCAGTTCTTC. As protein: CASSYSGGALNEQFF.

CDR3 amino acids: CASSQQLAGALDTQYF. In nucleotides, the CDR3 is TGTGCCAGCAGCCAACAGCTAGCGGGGGCGTTAGATACGCAGTATTTT. This chain joins TRBV11-3 and TRBJ2-3; 10 nucleotides agree with TRBD2. This CDR3 contains 16 residues. Trimming removed 5 bases from V and 5 bases from J; junction bases left unmatched: 10. CDR1 SGHNT and CDR2 YENEEA come from the germline V gene.

J is TRBJ1-5 and V is TRBV19; 12 bases are a match to TRBD1. Germline V CDR1 and CDR2: LNHDA, SQIVND (reference sequence). The length of the CDR3 is 21 residues. The V segment lost 10 bases and the J segment 1 base; nucleotides outside the gene matches: 23. CDR3 in amino acids: CATSWGIRDRGLLGSNQPQHF. The CDR3 DNA reads TGTGCCACGAGTTGGGGGATCCGGGACAGGGGGCTTCTCGGGAGCAATCAGCCCCAGCATTTT.

This clone was seen a handful of times. The chain has TRBV6-1 and TRBJ2-7; 10 nucleotides line up with TRBD1. The germline V gene has CDR1 MNHNS and CDR2 SASEGT. CDR3 length: 16 amino acids. J lost 2 bases, V lost 1 base, and 5 bases had no gene match. The CDR3, as DNA: TGTGCCAGCAGTGAAGGTACGGGACAGGGGCCCTACGAGCAGTACTTC. It specifies CASSEGTGQGPYEQYF.

The V call is TRBV18, the J call TRBJ1-3; D remains ambiguous. CDR1 is KGHSH and CDR2 is LQKENI in the germline V gene. This CDR3 spans 15 amino acids. Trimming cost V 0 bases and J 0 bases, with 6 bases left between them. The CDR3: CASSPPHFSGNTIYF. DNA for the CDR3: TGTGCCAGCTCACCACCCCACTTCTCTGGAAACACCATATATTTT.

The chain has TRBV2 and TRBJ1-1; 7 bases are a match to TRBD1. Germline V gene lookup returns CDR1 SNHLY and CDR2 FYNNEI. This CDR3 is 14 amino acids long. V lost 6 bases to trimming and J lost 6 bases; unmatched junction nucleotides: 10. The CDR3 protein is CASRIQGTDAEAFF. The CDR3 nucleotides read TGTGCCAGCAGGATCCAAGGGACAGATGCTGAAGCTTTCTTT.

This clone was recorded once. The genes are TRBV7-2 and TRBJ1-4, with a tentative D call TRBD1 (6 bases). Germline V CDR1 and CDR2: SGHTA, FQGNSA. This CDR3 is 15 amino acids long. The V end lost 5 bases, the J end lost 6 bases, and 16 bases lay between the germline ends. CDR3 bases: TGTGCCAGCAGCCGGGCCAGGGGAGGGGATGAAAAACTGTTTTTT. Amino acids: CASSRARGGDEKLFF.